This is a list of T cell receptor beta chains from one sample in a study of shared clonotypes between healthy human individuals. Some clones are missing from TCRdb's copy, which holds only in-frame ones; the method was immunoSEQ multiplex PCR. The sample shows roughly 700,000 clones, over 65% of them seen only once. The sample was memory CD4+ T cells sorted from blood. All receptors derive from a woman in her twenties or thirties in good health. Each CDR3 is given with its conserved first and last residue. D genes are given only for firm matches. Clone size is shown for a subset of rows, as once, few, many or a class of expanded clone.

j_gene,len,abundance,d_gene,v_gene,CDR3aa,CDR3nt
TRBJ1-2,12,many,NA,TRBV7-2,CASSLENYGYTF,TGTGCCAGCAGCTTAGAGAACTATGGCTACACCTTC
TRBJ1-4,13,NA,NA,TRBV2,CASSGAENEKLFF,TGTGCCAGCAGTGGGGCAGAGAATGAAAAACTGTTTTTT
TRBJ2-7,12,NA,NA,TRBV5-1,CASRGFTYEQYF,TGCGCCAGCCGGGGGTTCACCTACGAGCAGTACTTC
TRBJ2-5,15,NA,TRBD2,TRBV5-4,CASSYGGGPGETQYF,TGTGCCAGCAGCTACGGCGGGGGGCCGGGAGAGACCCAGTACTTC
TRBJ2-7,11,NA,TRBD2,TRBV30,CASGTSYEQYF,TGTGCTAGCGGGACCAGCTACGAGCAGTACTTC
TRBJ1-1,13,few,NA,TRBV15,CATSKQMNTEAFF,TGTGCCACCAGCAAACAGATGAACACTGAAGCTTTCTTT
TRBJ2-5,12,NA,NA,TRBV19,CASSRPGLPQYF,TGTGCCAGTAGTAGACCCGGCCTACCCCAGTACTTC
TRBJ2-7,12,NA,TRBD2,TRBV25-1,CASSPGGYEQYF,TGTGCCAGCAGCCCCGGGGGGTACGAGCAGTACTTC
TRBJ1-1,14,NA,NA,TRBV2,CASRGTFQNTEAFF,TGTGCCAGCCGAGGGACTTTTCAGAACACTGAAGCTTTCTTT
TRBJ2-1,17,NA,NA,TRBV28,CASSFLLVGVSYNEQFF,TGTGCCAGCAGTTTTCTACTGGTTGGGGTTTCCTACAATGAGCAGTTCTTC
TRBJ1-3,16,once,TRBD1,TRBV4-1,CASSESLTGVGNTIYF,TGCGCCAGCAGCGAGTCTCTCACAGGGGTTGGAAACACCATATATTTT
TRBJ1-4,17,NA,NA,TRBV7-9,CASSWGGGGEKNEKLFF,TGTGCCAGCAGCTGGGGAGGTGGGGGGGAGAAGAATGAAAAACTGTTTTTT
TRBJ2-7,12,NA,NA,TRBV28,CASSLRVNEQYF,TGTGCCAGCAGTTTACGAGTCAACGAGCAGTACTTC
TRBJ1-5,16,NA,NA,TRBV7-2,CASSLVTGAGNQPQHF,TGTGCCAGCAGCTTAGTGACAGGCGCCGGCAATCAGCCCCAGCATTTT
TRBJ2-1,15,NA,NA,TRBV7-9,CASSLLSGSYNEQFF,TGTGCCAGCAGCTTACTCTCCGGCTCCTACAATGAGCAGTTCTTC
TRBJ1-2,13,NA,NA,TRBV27,CASSFQGGNGYTF,TGTGCCAGCAGTTTCCAAGGAGGCAATGGCTACACCTTC
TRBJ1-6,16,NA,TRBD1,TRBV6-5,CASSYFRGPFDSPLHF,TGTGCCAGCAGTTACTTCAGGGGGCCATTTGATTCACCCCTCCACTTT
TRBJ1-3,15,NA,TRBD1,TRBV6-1,CASSVLDRDGNTIYF,TGTGCCAGCAGTGTCCTAGACAGGGACGGAAACACCATATATTTT
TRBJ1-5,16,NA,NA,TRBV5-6,CASSSLGQPLNQPQHF,TGTGCCAGCAGCTCCCTTGGACAGCCTCTCAATCAGCCCCAGCATTTT
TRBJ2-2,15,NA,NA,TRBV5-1,CASSLDGMNTGELFF,TGCGCCAGCAGCTTGGACGGGATGAACACCGGGGAGCTGTTTTTT
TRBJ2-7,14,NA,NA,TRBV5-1,CASSLSGGSYEQYF,TGCGCCAGCAGCTTGTCCGGAGGGTCCTACGAGCAGTACTTC
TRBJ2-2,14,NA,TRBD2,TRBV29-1,CSVRTSGSSGELFF,TGCAGCGTGCGGACTAGCGGGAGTTCCGGGGAGCTGTTTTTT
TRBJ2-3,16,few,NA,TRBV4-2,CASSRGHAEVSDTQYF,TGTGCCAGCAGCCGGGGCCACGCTGAGGTTTCAGATACGCAGTATTTT
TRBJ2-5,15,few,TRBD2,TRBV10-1,CASSGGTGGKETQYF,TGCGCCAGCAGTGGCGGGACGGGGGGAAAAGAGACCCAGTACTTC
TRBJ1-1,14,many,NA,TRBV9,CASSVVRGDTEAFF,TGTGCCAGCAGCGTAGTTCGGGGAGACACTGAAGCTTTCTTT
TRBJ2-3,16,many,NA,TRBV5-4,CASSAMLASSTDTQYF,TGTGCCAGCAGCGCAATGCTAGCCTCCAGCACAGATACGCAGTATTTT
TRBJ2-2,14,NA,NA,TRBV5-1,CASSLGVTTGELFF,TGCGCCAGCAGCTTGGGGGTTACCACCGGGGAGCTGTTTTTT
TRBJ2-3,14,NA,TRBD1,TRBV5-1,CASSLGTGSDTQYF,TGCGCCAGCAGCCTAGGGACAGGATCAGATACGCAGTATTTT
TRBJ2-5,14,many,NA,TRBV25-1,CASSARDRGETQYF,TGTGCCAGCAGTGCCCGGGATAGGGGCGAGACCCAGTACTTC
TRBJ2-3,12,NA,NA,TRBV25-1,CASKREPDTQYF,TGTGCCAGCAAAAGGGAGCCAGATACGCAGTATTTT
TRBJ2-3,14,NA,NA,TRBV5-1,CASSHGTLTDTQYF,TGCGCCAGCAGCCACGGGACCCTCACAGATACGCAGTATTTT
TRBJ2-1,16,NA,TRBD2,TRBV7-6,CASSLGGGRKLNEQFF,TGTGCCAGCAGCTTAGGCGGCGGGAGGAAACTTAATGAGCAGTTCTTC
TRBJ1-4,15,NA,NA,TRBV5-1,CASSRGGFANEKLFF,TGCGCCAGCAGTCGTGGGGGCTTTGCTAATGAAAAACTGTTTTTT
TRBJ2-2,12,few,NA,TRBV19,CASSTKTGELFF,TGTGCCAGTAGTACGAAAACCGGGGAGCTGTTTTTT
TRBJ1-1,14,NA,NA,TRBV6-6,CASRNPGENTEAFF,TGTGCCAGCAGGAATCCCGGGGAGAACACTGAAGCTTTCTTT
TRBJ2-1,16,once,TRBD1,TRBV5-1,CASSFWTGVSSDEQFF,TGCGCCAGCAGCTTCTGGACAGGGGTTAGTAGCGATGAGCAGTTCTTC
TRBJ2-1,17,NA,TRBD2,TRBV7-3,CASSLASGMLSYNEQFF,TGTGCCAGCAGCTTAGCCAGCGGGATGTTATCCTACAATGAGCAGTTCTTC
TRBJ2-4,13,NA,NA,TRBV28,CASSLPGENIQYF,TGTGCCAGCAGTTTACCGGGAGAAAACATTCAGTACTTC
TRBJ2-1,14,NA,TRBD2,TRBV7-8,CASSLLTSGNEQFF,TGTGCCAGCAGCCTCCTGACTAGCGGCAATGAGCAGTTCTTC
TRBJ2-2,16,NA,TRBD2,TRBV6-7,CASSPRTSGTSGELFF,TGTGCCAGCAGTCCTCGGACTAGCGGAACAAGCGGGGAGCTGTTTTTT
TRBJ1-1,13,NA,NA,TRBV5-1,CASRDQGNTEAFF,TGCGCCAGCAGGGATCAGGGGAACACTGAAGCTTTCTTT
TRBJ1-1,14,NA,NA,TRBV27,CASNRRGRVAEAFF,TGTGCCAGCAACCGCCGGGGGCGCGTGGCTGAAGCTTTCTTT
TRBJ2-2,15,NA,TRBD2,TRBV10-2,CASSWTSGNTGELFF,TGCGCCAGCAGCTGGACTAGCGGGAACACCGGGGAGCTGTTTTTT
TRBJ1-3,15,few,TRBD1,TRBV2,CASSTGQGYGNTIYF,TGTGCCAGCAGTACGGGACAGGGGTACGGAAACACCATATATTTT
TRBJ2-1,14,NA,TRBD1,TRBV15,CATSSQGAPSPQFF,TGTGCCACCAGCAGCCAGGGGGCTCCATCCCCGCAGTTCTTC
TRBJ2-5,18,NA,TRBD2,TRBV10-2,CASSESTGLAGPQETQYF,TGCGCCAGCAGTGAATCCACGGGACTAGCGGGGCCCCAAGAGACCCAGTACTTC
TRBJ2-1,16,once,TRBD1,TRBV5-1,CASSLRATGGRDEQFF,TGCGCCAGCAGTTTAAGAGCGACAGGGGGCCGGGATGAGCAGTTCTTC
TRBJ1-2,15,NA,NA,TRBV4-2,CASSQVGLTNYGYTF,TGTGCCAGCAGCCAAGTGGGGTTAACTAACTATGGCTACACCTTC
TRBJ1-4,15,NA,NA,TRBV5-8,CASSPRQALNEKLFF,TGTGCCAGCAGCCCACGACAGGCGCTCAATGAAAAACTGTTTTTT
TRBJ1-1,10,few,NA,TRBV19,CASSQGKAFF,TGTGCCAGTTCGCAGGGGAAAGCTTTCTTT
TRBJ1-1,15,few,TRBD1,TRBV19,CASSVRTGLNTEAFF,TGTGCCAGTAGTGTTCGGACAGGCCTGAACACTGAAGCTTTCTTT
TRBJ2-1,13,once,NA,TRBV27,CASSLIQYNEQFF,TGTGCCAGCAGTTTAATACAGTACAATGAGCAGTTCTTC
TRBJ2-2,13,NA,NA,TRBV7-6,CASSLGKVGELFF,TGTGCCAGCAGCTTAGGAAAGGTCGGGGAGCTGTTTTTT
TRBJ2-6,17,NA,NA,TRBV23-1,CASSPLFFSSGANVLTF,TGCGCCAGCAGTCCGCTCTTTTTCAGCTCTGGGGCCAACGTCCTGACTTTC
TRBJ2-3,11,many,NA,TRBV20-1,CSARDASTQYF,TGCAGTGCTAGAGATGCCAGTACGCAGTATTTT
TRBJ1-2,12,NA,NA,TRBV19,CASSIYSYGYTF,TGTGCCAGTAGTATTTACAGCTATGGCTACACCTTC
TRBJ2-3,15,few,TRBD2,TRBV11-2,CASSGSGSRTDTQYF,TGTGCCAGCAGCGGTAGCGGGAGCCGGACAGATACGCAGTATTTT
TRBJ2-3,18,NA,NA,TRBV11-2,CASSPLRVALDITDTQYF,TGTGCCAGCAGCCCCCTTAGGGTGGCACTAGACATCACAGATACGCAGTATTTT
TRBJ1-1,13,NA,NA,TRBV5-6,CASSPWAGTEAFF,TGTGCCAGCAGCCCCTGGGCGGGGACTGAAGCTTTCTTT